The 32 T cell receptor beta chains below come from one sample, sequenced in a study of T cell responses to AZD1222 COVID-19 vaccine. Libraries were prepared by immunoSEQ multiplex PCR; TCRdb keeps only in-frame clonotypes and omits some of them. The sample has some 140,000 clones; roughly 84% are singletons. This specimen was peripheral blood, taken on day 0 of AZD1222 vaccination. All receptors derive from an adult in good health.

The chain recombines TRBV6-4 with TRBJ2-4; D may be TRBD1 (5 bases). V gave up 5 bases and J gave up 0 bases, with 14 bases separating them. Germline V CDR1 and CDR2: MRHNA, SNTAGT. This CDR3 comprises 16 residues. The CDR3 here is CASSSPDSLAKNIQYF. The DNA of the CDR3 is TGTGCCAGCAGTTCCCCCGACAGCTTAGCCAAAAACATTCAGTACTTC.

In DNA form, the CDR3 reads TGTGCCAGCAGCCCTAACGGACAGCCTACGAACACTGAAGCTTTCTTT. Its protein product is CASSPNGQPTNTEAFF. The rearrangement joins TRBV28 to TRBJ1-1; D perhaps matches TRBD1 (6 bases). V lost 6 bases and J lost 1, with 18 bases in between. CDR3 size: 16 residues. Germline loops: CDR1 MDHEN, CDR2 SYDVKM.

In regard to this clone: Other DNA sequences in the same sample also yield this CDR3. This chain joins TRBV5-1 and TRBJ1-1; 8 nucleotides agree with TRBD1. Germline CDR1 and CDR2: SGHRS and YFSETQ. This CDR3 contains 14 residues. The trim removed 8 bases at V and 1 base at J, leaving 7 bases unmatched. CDR3 sequence reads: CASSSQGGNTEAFF. Here the CDR3 DNA reads TGCGCCAGTTCCTCACAGGGGGGGAACACTGAAGCTTTCTTT.

This clone occurred once. The chain joins TRBV19 to TRBJ1-1; 7 bases line up with TRBD1. This CDR3 region has 14 residues. Germline V gene sequence: CDR1 LNHDA, CDR2 SQIVND (reference sequence). Trimming took 9 bases from V and 1 from J; bases not matched to a gene: 8. The CDR3 reads CASRTGLKNTEAFF. CDR3 bases: TGTGCCAGCCGGACAGGACTAAAGAACACTGAAGCTTTCTTT.

The chain recombines TRBV5-1 with TRBJ1-6; D uncertain. Germline V CDR1 and CDR2: SGHRS, YFSETQ. Trimming removed 0 bases at V and 0 bases at J, with 4 bases between. The CDR3 contains 15 residues. CDR3 residues: CASSLDRSYNSPLHF. CDR3 nucleotides: TGCGCCAGCAGCTTGGACCGCTCCTATAATTCACCCCTCCACTTT.

The J gene is TRBJ1-1, the V gene TRBV12-3 or TRBV12-4; D perhaps matches TRBD1 (5 bases). This CDR3 has 13 amino acids. V lost 8 bases and J 4 bases, leaving 14 bases between the germline ends. As DNA, the CDR3 is TGTGCCAGCTTAAGGACCGGGGCCACTGAAGCTTTCTTT. Protein sequence: CASLRTGATEAFF.

The chain carries TRBV10-3 and TRBJ1-5, with TRBD1 identical over 9 bases. The CDR3 has 13 residues. The V segment lost 9 bases and the J segment 3 bases; nucleotides outside the gene matches: 3. The V gene's germline CDR1 is ENHRY and CDR2 SYGVKD. CDR3 in DNA: TGTGCCATTCGGACAGGGGACAATCAGCCCCAGCATTTT. Translating it yields CAIRTGDNQPQHF.

In this sample, this clone turned up once. The chain employs TRBV5-1 and TRBJ1-1; D is perhaps TRBD1 (5 bases). The CDR3 totals 13 residues. The V end was cut by 2 bases, the J end by 1 base, with 6 bases between. From germline, CDR1 is SGHRS and CDR2 YFSETQ. The CDR3 DNA is TGCGCCAGCAGCTTCCAGGGGAACACTGAAGCTTTCTTT. Its protein product is CASSFQGNTEAFF.

The V gene is TRBV2, the J gene TRBJ1-1; D perhaps matches TRBD1 (6 bases). Looked up from germline, CDR1 is SNHLY and CDR2 is FYNNEI. This CDR3 spans 15 amino acids. The V end lost 4 bases, the J end lost 0 bases, and 12 bases lay between the germline ends. The DNA of the CDR3 is TGTGCCAGCAGTGTCATAAGGACAGTGAACACTGAAGCTTTCTTT. This codes for CASSVIRTVNTEAFF.

The chain combines TRBV5-6 with TRBJ1-1; possible D gene TRBD1, 6 bases. The germline CDR1 and CDR2 sequences are SGHDT and YYEEEE. Trimming took off 3 bases at V and 1 base at J, with 13 bases between the two ends. This CDR3 spans 15 amino acids. CDR3 sequence reads: CASSSWTVWNTEAFF. CDR3 coding DNA: TGTGCCAGCAGCTCTTGGACAGTTTGGAACACTGAAGCTTTCTTT.

This rearrangement joins TRBV7-3 to TRBJ2-1; TRBD1 matches at 7 bases. Looked up from germline, CDR1 is SGHTA and CDR2 is FQGTGA. CDR3 length: 22 residues. V dropped 4 bases and J dropped 9; count of bases not matched to a gene: 33. The CDR3 spells CASSSKAPDRAWGPPLQFEQFF. In nucleotides, the CDR3 is TGTGCCAGCAGCTCGAAAGCCCCCGACAGGGCTTGGGGGCCCCCACTACAATTTGAGCAGTTCTTC.

This chain joins TRBV5-5 and TRBJ2-5; D possibly matches TRBD1 or TRBD2 (5 bases each). The CDR3 loop spans 14 amino acids. Trimming took 6 bases from V and 5 from J, leaving 17 bases between them. CDR1 is SGHKS, CDR2 YYEKEE, per germline (reference sequence). The CDR3 DNA follows: TGTGCCAGCATGAGGGGCGCAGGGTGGGAGACCCAGTACTTC. This translates into CASMRGAGWETQYF.

The V call is TRBV6-1, the J call TRBJ1-1; TRBD1 matches 7 bases. CDR1 is MNHNS, CDR2 SASEGT, per germline. The J segment lost 14 bases and the V segment lost 2 bases, leaving 8 bases of the junction unmatched. CDR3 length: 12 residues. CDR3 sequence: CASSERGRGRFF. Written as DNA, the CDR3 is TGTGCCAGCAGTGAAAGGGGCAGGGGGAGGTTCTTT.

The chain joins TRBV28 to TRBJ1-2, with 10 bases fitting TRBD1. Germline CDR1 reads MDHEN; CDR2 reads SYDVKM. The CDR3 is 17 amino acids. V trimming: 5 bases; J trimming: 2 bases; junction bases outside the gene matches: 11. CDR3 DNA sequence: TGTGCCAGCAGTCCCGCCGGGACAGGGGTTTACAACTATGGCTACACCTTC. This codes for CASSPAGTGVYNYGYTF.

This chain connects TRBV7-2 to TRBJ2-1; D is unclear. V was clipped by 3 bases and J by 8 bases, with 17 bases between them. The CDR3 runs to 15 residues. The V gene's germline CDR1 is SGHTA and CDR2 FQGNSA. This CDR3 is CASSFYPKALHEQFF. The DNA for the CDR3 is TGTGCCAGCAGCTTTTACCCCAAAGCCCTCCATGAGCAGTTCTTC. Looking up the rest from reference TRBV7-2 and TRBJ2-1 gives the full variable domain: GAGVSQSPSNKVTEKGKDVELRCDPISGHTALYWYRQSLGQGLEFLIYFQGNSAPDKSGLPSDRFSAERTGGSVSTLTIQRTQQEDSAVYLCASSFYPKALHEQFFGPGTRLTVL.

The chain recombines TRBV2 with TRBJ1-1; D is uncertain. The germline V gene has CDR1 SNHLY and CDR2 FYNNEI. The ends were cut back, 7 bases at V and 6 bases at J, with 21 bases in the middle. CDR3 size: 15 residues. The chain's CDR3 is CASTPLISKSSEAFF. CDR3 nucleotides: TGTGCCAGCACGCCGCTCATCTCCAAGTCTTCTGAAGCTTTCTTT.

The chain links TRBV6-1 to TRBJ1-5; no clear D. With 2 bases removed from V and 1 base from J, the gap between germline ends came to 9 bases. CDR3 length: 15 residues. Germline-derived CDR1 and CDR2 are MNHNS and SASEGT. As DNA, the CDR3 is TGTGCCAGCAGTGAACCAGGAGTAAGCAATCAGCCCCAGCATTTT. It is translated as CASSEPGVSNQPQHF.

This chain connects TRBV6-1 to TRBJ1-2; 7 nucleotides match TRBD1. The CDR3 consists of 12 residues. Germline CDR1 and CDR2: MNHNS and SASEGT. Losses at the gene ends were 3 bases for V and 7 bases for J; bases not matched to a gene: 2. The CDR3 loop is CASSDYRGGYTF. DNA of the CDR3: TGTGCCAGCAGTGATTACAGGGGTGGCTACACCTTC.

The V gene is TRBV24-1, the J gene TRBJ1-2, with no clear D. The V gene lost 2 bases and the J gene lost 4 bases, with 10 bases spanning the gap. This CDR3 is 14 amino acids long. Germline CDR1 and CDR2: KGHDR and SFDVKD. The CDR3 coding sequence is TGTGCCACCAGTGATTCAAGGACGGGCTATGGCTACACCTTC. Translated: CATSDSRTGYGYTF.

The chain joins TRBV5-6 to TRBJ1-2, with D possibly matching TRBD1 (5 bases). Germline V gene lookup returns CDR1 SGHDT and CDR2 YYEEEE. The CDR3 has 12 amino acids. Trimming shortened V by 1 base and J by 5 bases, and 6 bases separated the two germline ends. CDR3 nucleotide sequence: TGTGCCAGCAGCTTGAAGGGGTATGGCTACACCTTC. This translates into CASSLKGYGYTF.

This clone was seen a single time. This chain uses TRBV24-1 with TRBJ2-2; D remains ambiguous. Germline lookup yields CDR1 KGHDR and CDR2 SFDVKD. The V gene lost 1 base and the J gene lost 4 bases, with 3 bases spanning the gap. This CDR3 is 13 amino acids long. CDR3 region: CATSDLLTGELFF. The CDR3 coding sequence is TGTGCCACCAGTGATTTACTCACCGGGGAGCTGTTTTTT.

The genes are TRBV5-6 and TRBJ1-6, with 9 bases lining up with TRBD1. J was trimmed by 7 bases and V by 6 bases; bases with no gene match: 8. The CDR3 has 15 residues. From germline, CDR1 is SGHDT and CDR2 YYEEEE. The CDR3 DNA follows: TGTGCCAGCACCCTTACGGGACAGGGAAATTCACCCCTCCACTTT. Protein sequence: CASTLTGQGNSPLHF.

The rearrangement uses TRBV7-3 and TRBJ1-1, with D possibly being TRBD1 (5 bases). The CDR3 loop spans 13 amino acids. V was clipped by 5 bases and J by 1 base, with 8 bases between them. The germline gives CDR1 SGHTA, CDR2 FQGTGA. CDR3 nucleotides: TGTGCCAGCAGCCGACAGTGGAACACTGAAGCTTTCTTT. Its protein is CASSRQWNTEAFF.

The rearrangement links TRBV5-4 to TRBJ1-1; D ambiguous. The CDR3 covers 15 residues. Looked up from germline, CDR1 is SGHNT and CDR2 is YYREEE (reference sequence). V was clipped by 4 bases and J by 1 base, with 14 bases between them. The CDR3 loop is CASSLDQVSNTEAFF. Here the CDR3 DNA reads TGTGCCAGCAGCCTGGACCAGGTCTCGAACACTGAAGCTTTCTTT.

The rearrangement uses TRBV19 and TRBJ1-5; TRBD1 is a possible D gene (5 bases). This CDR3 has 13 amino acids. V was pared by 5 bases and J by 2 bases, with 7 bases between. The V gene's germline CDR1 is LNHDA and CDR2 SQIVND (reference sequence). This CDR3 is CASSRDRNQPQHF. For the CDR3, the DNA is TGTGCCAGTAGTCGGGACCGCAATCAGCCCCAGCATTTT.

The J gene is TRBJ1-4, the V gene TRBV5-6, with 8 bases identical to TRBD1. After removal of 0 bases from V and 3 bases from J, the junction contained 4 bases not matched to a gene. Germline CDR1 reads SGHDT; CDR2 reads YYEEEE. This CDR3 has 16 residues. In DNA, the CDR3 is TGTGCCAGCAGCTTGGCCAGGGGACAGGCTAATGAAAAACTGTTTTTT. Translation: CASSLARGQANEKLFF.

This clone came up a few times. This chain joins TRBV27 and TRBJ1-5; D is possibly TRBD1 (5 bases). Germline V CDR1 and CDR2: MNHEY, SMNVEV (reference sequence). V was clipped by 4 bases and J by 3 bases, with 16 bases between them. The CDR3 totals 16 residues. The CDR3 spells CASSSLGGVINQPQHF. In DNA, the CDR3 is TGTGCCAGCAGTTCCCTCGGGGGGGTGATCAATCAGCCCCAGCATTTT.

The chain has TRBV5-5 and TRBJ1-1; D unclear. CDR3 length: 13 residues. With 3 bases removed from V and 1 base from J, the gap between germline ends came to 7 bases. Germline-derived CDR1 and CDR2 are SGHKS and YYEKEE (reference sequence). The CDR3 bases are TGTGCCAGCAGCTATTCGACGAACACTGAAGCTTTCTTT. This codes for CASSYSTNTEAFF.

The chain carries TRBV7-8 and TRBJ1-2, with D tentatively TRBD1 (5 bases). Germline-derived CDR1 and CDR2 are SGHVS and FQNEAQ. The CDR3 runs 16 residues. Trimming removed 0 bases from V and 0 bases from J, with 11 bases in between. The CDR3 nucleotides read TGTGCCAGCAGCTTAGCTCGAGGACACCCTAACTATGGCTACACCTTC. Residues: CASSLARGHPNYGYTF. The full variable domain, in which reference TRBV7-8 and TRBJ1-2 provide the parts outside the CDR3, is GAGVSQSPRYKVAKRGQDVALRCDPISGHVSLFWYQQALGQGPEFLTYFQNEAQLDKSGLPSDRFFAERPEGSVSTLKIQRTQQEDSAVYLCASSLARGHPNYGYTFGSGTRLTVV.

The chain is built from TRBV14 and TRBJ2-1; maybe TRBD1 (6 bases). The CDR3 is made up of 16 amino acids. Trimming shortened V by 4 bases and J by 4 bases, and 17 bases separated the two germline ends. Germline CDR1 SGHDN, CDR2 FVKESK. The DNA for the CDR3 is TGTGCCAGCAGCCTTAAGCTCCCAGGGGCATACAATGAGCAGTTCTTC. This sequence encodes CASSLKLPGAYNEQFF.

The rearrangement joins TRBV5-1 to TRBJ1-1; 11 bases are a match to TRBD1. Unmatched junction bases numbered 7, after V lost 3 bases and J lost 9 bases. Germline-derived CDR1 and CDR2 are SGHRS and YFSETQ. This CDR3 comprises 14 residues. The CDR3 coding sequence is TGCGCCAGCAGCTCCGGACAGGGGGCGCGAAAAGCTTTCTTT. Residues: CASSSGQGARKAFF.

CDR3 DNA: TGTGCCAGCAGAAGGACAGGGAACAATCAGCCCCAGCATTTT. Its protein product is CASRRTGNNQPQHF. This chain links TRBV28 with TRBJ1-5; 8 bases map to TRBD1. V shed 6 bases, J shed 3 bases, and the junction held 4 bases outside the gene matches. Germline-derived CDR1 and CDR2 are MDHEN and SYDVKM. There are 14 residues in the CDR3.